This entry lists 21 T cell receptor beta chains sequenced from one sample in a study of T-cell memory formation after mild COVID-19. TCRdb fed the 5' RACE reads into MiXCR, producing one record per CDR3 protein. The profile shows fewer than 350,000 distinct CDR3 sequences, approximately 19% of them singletons. The sample comprised PBMCs or a T cell subset sorted from them (not recorded which). All receptors come from a young man who had mild COVID-19 (a few samples of this study predate the infection). Cell type and time point are not known.

The V call is TRBV6-5, the J call TRBJ2-7; a weak D match, TRBD2 (5 bases). V was trimmed by 5 bases and J by 2 bases, leaving 16 bases between them. This CDR3 is 15 amino acids long. Looked up from germline, CDR1 is MNHEY and CDR2 is SVGAGI. CDR3 in amino acids: CASSPLLRTPYEQYF. The CDR3 DNA reads as TGTGCCAGCAGTCCTCTCCTCCGGACTCCCTACGAGCAGTACTTC.

The CDR3 here is CASSQAAGGYNSPLHF. Here the CDR3 DNA reads TGCGCCAGCAGCCAGGCTGCAGGGGGCTATAATTCACCCCTCCACTTT. The chain carries TRBV4-1 and TRBJ1-6; 7 bases line up with TRBD1. Per germline, CDR1 MGHRA and CDR2 YSYEKL. The V segment lost 3 bases and the J segment 3 bases; nucleotides outside the gene matches: 5. The CDR3 runs to 16 residues.

The rearrangement joins TRBV9 to TRBJ2-5; D perhaps matches TRBD2 (6 bases). Trimming removed 0 bases from V and 2 bases from J, with 11 bases in between. Germline V gene data show CDR1 as SGDLS and CDR2 as YYNGEE. The CDR3 extends over 15 amino acids. The CDR3 coding sequence is TGTGCCAGCAGCGTAGCCGGCGGGGTTCAAGAGACCCAGTACTTC. Its protein product is CASSVAGGVQETQYF.

The rearrangement uses TRBV20-1 and TRBJ2-2, with D perhaps TRBD1 (6 bases). Per the germline V gene, CDR1 is DFQATT and CDR2 is SNEGSKA (reference sequence). The CDR3 spans 16 residues. V was shortened by 0 bases and J by 5 bases, with 16 bases between the two germline ends. CDR3 region: CSAREKTGFGTGELFF. CDR3 DNA: TGCAGTGCTAGAGAGAAAACAGGGTTTGGGACCGGGGAGCTGTTTTTT.

This clonotype occurred a few times. This chain links TRBV29-1 with TRBJ2-2; TRBD1 or TRBD2 may be the D gene (5 bases each). Looked up from germline, CDR1 is SQVTM and CDR2 is ANQGSEA. The V and J ends lost 2 bases and 0 bases respectively, with 7 bases between them. The CDR3 extends over 14 amino acids. In DNA, the CDR3 is TGCAGCGTTGAACGGGACCCGAACACCGGGGAGCTGTTTTTT. This translates into CSVERDPNTGELFF.

The chain uses TRBV28 and TRBJ2-2; D is unresolved. Germline values: CDR1 MDHEN, CDR2 SYDVKM. V lost 6 bases and J lost 10, with 15 bases in between. The CDR3 runs 13 residues. The chain's CDR3 is CASRRPGQMELFF. The CDR3 coding sequence is TGTGCCAGCAGGCGACCCGGCCAGATGGAGCTGTTTTTT. Using reference TRBV28 and TRBJ2-2 for the parts outside the CDR3, the full variable domain is DVKVTQSSRYLVKRTGEKVFLECVQDMDHENMFWYRQDPGLGLRLIYFSYDVKMKEKGDIPEGYSVSREKKERFSLILESASTNQTSMYLCASRRPGQMELFFGEGSRLTVL.

This clonotype was recorded many times. The rearrangement links TRBV12-3 or TRBV12-4 to TRBJ1-2; D perhaps matches TRBD1 (5 bases). Trimming removed 6 bases at V and 4 bases at J, with 12 bases between. The CDR3 consists of 13 residues. For the CDR3, the DNA is TGTGCCAGCAGCCTCGGGACCAGCTATGGCTACACCTTC. This translates into CASSLGTSYGYTF.

The chain carries TRBV6-1 and TRBJ1-5; TRBD1 is a possible D gene (6 bases). This CDR3 has 15 amino acids. V lost 5 bases to trimming and J lost 0 bases, with 11 bases between them. From germline, CDR1 is MNHNS and CDR2 SASEGT. CDR3 residues: CASSPRQDSNQPQHF. CDR3 nucleotide sequence: TGTGCCAGCAGTCCTAGACAGGATAGCAATCAGCCCCAGCATTTT.

J is TRBJ2-1 and V is TRBV2, with 7 bases identical to TRBD2. The CDR3 loop spans 15 amino acids. The V and J ends lost 1 base and 0 bases, in that order; junction bases with no gene match: 0. CDR1 SNHLY and CDR2 FYNNEI come from the germline V gene. CDR3 residues: CASSEGGSSYNEQFF. DNA of the CDR3: TGTGCCAGCAGTGAAGGCGGGAGCTCCTACAATGAGCAGTTCTTC.

This clonotype was seen only a few times. V usage is TRBV3-1 and J usage is TRBJ2-7; 8 positions match TRBD2. V was clipped by 0 bases and J by 4 bases; unmatched bases: 11. CDR3 size: 17 residues. CDR1 and CDR2 from the germline V gene are LGHDT and YNNKEL (reference sequence). CDR3 DNA sequence: TGTGCCAGCAGCCAAGATTTCAGCGGGGGTCTTTGGTACGAGCAGTACTTC. It is translated as CASSQDFSGGLWYEQYF.

This clonotype has a count of ten or more. The chain links TRBV5-1 to TRBJ2-7, with D unresolved. Trimming took off 0 bases at V and 6 bases at J, with 10 bases between the two ends. CDR1 and CDR2 from the germline V gene are SGHRS and YFSETQ. CDR3 length: 13 residues. The CDR3 reads CASSLARVGEQYF. The DNA of the CDR3 is TGCGCCAGCAGCTTGGCACGAGTTGGCGAGCAGTACTTC. The whole variable domain, remainder taken from reference TRBV5-1 and TRBJ2-7, is KAGVTQTPRYLIKTRGQQVTLSCSPISGHRSVSWYQQTPGQGLQFLFEYFSETQRNKGNFPGRFSGRQFSNSRSEMNVSTLELGDSALYLCASSLARVGEQYFGPGTRLTVT.

V is TRBV4-3 and J is TRBJ2-7; possibly TRBD1 for D (6 bases). The CDR3 sequence is 15 residues long. Germline CDR1 and CDR2: LGHNA and YSLEER. The V end was cut by 0 bases, the J end by 3 bases, with 12 bases between. The CDR3 DNA sequence: TGCGCCAGCAGCCAAGACCCCCAGGGGAGCTACGAGCAGTACTTC. It codes for CASSQDPQGSYEQYF.

This chain connects TRBV19 to TRBJ2-1; maybe TRBD2 (5 bases). CDR3 size: 15 residues. Germline loops: CDR1 LNHDA, CDR2 SQIVND (reference sequence). Trimming took off 6 bases at V and 8 bases at J, with 20 bases between the two ends. The CDR3 loop reads CASSSRGVLGDEQFF. The CDR3 DNA reads TGTGCCAGTAGCTCCCGTGGGGTCTTGGGAGATGAGCAGTTCTTC.

The chain employs TRBV4-1 and TRBJ2-5; D not resolved. Trimming cost V 1 base and J 4 bases, with 13 bases left between them. CDR3 length: 15 residues. CDR1 is MGHRA, CDR2 YSYEKL, per germline. The CDR3 spells CASSQGGSLAETQYF. The DNA for the CDR3 is TGCGCCAGCAGCCAAGGGGGAAGTTTGGCAGAGACCCAGTACTTC.

This clonotype turned up a few times. CDR3 bases: TGCGCCAGCAGCCGAGCGGGGGGCCCGAACACCGGGGAGCTGTTTTTT. This encodes CASSRAGGPNTGELFF. The chain recombines TRBV5-1 with TRBJ2-2, with TRBD2 matching 9 bases. Germline CDR1 is SGHRS and CDR2 is YFSETQ. Trimming removed 4 bases from V and 0 bases from J; junction bases left unmatched: 4. The length of the CDR3 is 16 residues. Filled out from reference TRBV5-1 and TRBJ2-2, the complete variable domain reads KAGVTQTPRYLIKTRGQQVTLSCSPISGHRSVSWYQQTPGQGLQFLFEYFSETQRNKGNFPGRFSGRQFSNSRSEMNVSTLELGDSALYLCASSRAGGPNTGELFFGEGSRLTVL.

This sequence joins TRBV6-5 and TRBJ1-2, with 9 nucleotides matching TRBD1. The CDR3 sequence is 14 residues long. From germline, CDR1 is MNHEY and CDR2 SVGAGI. The V gene end was trimmed by 2 bases and the J gene end by 6 bases; junction bases not matched to a gene: 4. In DNA, the CDR3 is TGTGCCAGCAGTTACCGGACAGGGGCCCATGGCTACACCTTC. This gives the protein CASSYRTGAHGYTF.

The chain uses TRBV5-1 and TRBJ2-2; 7 nucleotides agree with TRBD1. This CDR3 comprises 14 residues. Per germline, CDR1 SGHRS and CDR2 YFSETQ. V shed 4 bases, J shed 6 bases, and the junction held 6 bases outside the gene matches. CDR3 residues: CASSQQGFAGELFF. The CDR3 DNA sequence: TGCGCCAGCAGCCAACAGGGGTTCGCCGGGGAGCTGTTTTTT.

This clonotype has only a few counts. The genes are TRBV20-1 and TRBJ2-5, with TRBD1 identical over 7 bases. Trimming removed 3 bases from V and 4 bases from J; junction bases left unmatched: 5. CDR1 DFQATT and CDR2 SNEGSKA come from the germline V gene (reference sequence). The CDR3 totals 13 residues. As DNA, the CDR3 is TGCAGTGCTAGGAGGGGGCCAGGAGAGACCCAGTACTTC. The encoded protein is CSARRGPGETQYF.

For the CDR3, the DNA is TGTGCCAGCAGCTTAAACCCTTCCTACGAGCAGTACTTC. Translated: CASSLNPSYEQYF. The J gene is TRBJ2-7, the V gene TRBV7-7; D not certain. Germline values: CDR1 SSHAT, CDR2 FNYEAQ (reference sequence). The CDR3 is made up of 13 amino acids. V lost 2 bases, J lost 1 base, and 6 bases lay in between.

This clonotype came up a few times. The chain is built from TRBV7-2 and TRBJ2-7; 9 positions match TRBD2. The V gene's germline CDR1 is SGHTA and CDR2 FQGNSA. Losses at the gene ends were 5 bases for V and 5 bases for J; bases not matched to a gene: 10. The CDR3 totals 15 residues. In DNA, the CDR3 is TGTGCCAGCAGCCCAGTCGAGCGGGGGGCTCACGAGCAGTACTTC. It codes for CASSPVERGAHEQYF. The full variable domain, with the rest looked up from reference TRBV7-2 and TRBJ2-7, is GAGVSQSPSNKVTEKGKDVELRCDPISGHTALYWYRQSLGQGLEFLIYFQGNSAPDKSGLPSDRFSAERTGGSVSTLTIQRTQQEDSAVYLCASSPVERGAHEQYFGPGTRLTVT.

The chain uses TRBV19 and TRBJ2-1, with D perhaps matching TRBD1 (5 bases). This CDR3 spans 14 amino acids. V was trimmed by 4 bases and J by 7 bases, leaving 14 bases between them. The germline V gene encodes CDR1 LNHDA and CDR2 SQIVND (reference sequence). For the CDR3, the DNA is TGTGCCAGTAGTAGGGGCAGGGTGGAGAATGAGCAGTTCTTC. Translated: CASSRGRVENEQFF.